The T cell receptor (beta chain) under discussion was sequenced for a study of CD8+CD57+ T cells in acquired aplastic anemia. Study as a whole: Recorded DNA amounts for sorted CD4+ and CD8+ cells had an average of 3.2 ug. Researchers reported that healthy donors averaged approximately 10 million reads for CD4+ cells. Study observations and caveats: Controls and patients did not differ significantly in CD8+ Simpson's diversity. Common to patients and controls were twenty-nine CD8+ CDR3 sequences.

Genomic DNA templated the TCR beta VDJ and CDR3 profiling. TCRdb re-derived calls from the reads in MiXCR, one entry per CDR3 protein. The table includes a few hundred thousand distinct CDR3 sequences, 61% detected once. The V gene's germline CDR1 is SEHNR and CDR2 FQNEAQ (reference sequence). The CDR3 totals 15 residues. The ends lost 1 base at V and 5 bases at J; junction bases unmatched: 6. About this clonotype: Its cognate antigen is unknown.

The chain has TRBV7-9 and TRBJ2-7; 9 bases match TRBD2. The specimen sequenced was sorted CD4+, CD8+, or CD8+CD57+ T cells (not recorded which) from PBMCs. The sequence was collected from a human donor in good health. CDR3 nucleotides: TGTGCCAGCAGCTTAGTTGGCGGGGGGGTTAACGAGCAGTACTTC. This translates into CASSLVGGGVNEQYF.